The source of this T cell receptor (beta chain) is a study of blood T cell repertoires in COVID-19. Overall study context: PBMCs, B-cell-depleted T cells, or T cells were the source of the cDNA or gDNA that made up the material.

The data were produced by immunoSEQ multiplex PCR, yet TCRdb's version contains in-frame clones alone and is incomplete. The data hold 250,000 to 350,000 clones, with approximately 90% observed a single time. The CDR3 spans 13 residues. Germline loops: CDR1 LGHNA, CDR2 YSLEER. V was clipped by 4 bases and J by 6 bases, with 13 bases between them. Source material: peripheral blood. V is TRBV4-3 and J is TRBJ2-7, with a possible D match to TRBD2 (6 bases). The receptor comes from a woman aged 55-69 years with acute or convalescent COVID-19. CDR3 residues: CASSLGLPGEQYF. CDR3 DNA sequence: TGCGCCAGCAGCCTGGGACTCCCTGGCGAGCAGTACTTC.